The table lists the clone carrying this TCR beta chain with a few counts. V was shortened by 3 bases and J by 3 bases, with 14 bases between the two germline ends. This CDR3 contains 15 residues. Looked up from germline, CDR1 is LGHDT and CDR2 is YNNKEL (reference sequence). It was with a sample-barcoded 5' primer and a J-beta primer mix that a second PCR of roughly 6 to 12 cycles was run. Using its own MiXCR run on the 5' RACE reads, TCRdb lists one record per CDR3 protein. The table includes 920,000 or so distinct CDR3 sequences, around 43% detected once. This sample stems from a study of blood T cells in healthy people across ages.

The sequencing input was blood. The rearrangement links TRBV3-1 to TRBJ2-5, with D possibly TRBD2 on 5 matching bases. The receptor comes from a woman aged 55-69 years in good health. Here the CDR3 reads CASSQTTTREETQYF. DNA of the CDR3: TGTGCCAGCAGCCAGACCACCACTAGAGAAGAGACCCAGTACTTC.